The 27 T cell receptor beta chains given below trace back to one sample, sequenced in a study of Ad26.COV2.S vaccination and SARS-CoV-2 variants. The protocol was immunoSEQ multiplex PCR, while the TCRdb copy is restricted to in-frame clones and leaves out a portion. The table includes 360,000 or so clones, around 91% detected once. Indicated treatment: some 19 received Ad26.COV2.S at low or high dose, single or two shots; roughly five received placebo; per-sample allocation not given. It was on day 63 after the first vaccine or placebo injection that samples were taken. The sample here was peripheral blood, taken in a trial of Ad26.COV2.S vaccine versus placebo. All receptors come from a person between 18 and 60 years old who received the Ad26.COV2.S COVID-19 vaccine or a placebo.

The genes are TRBV11-2 and TRBJ2-7; TRBD2 aligns across 10 bases. There are 17 residues in the CDR3. CDR1 and CDR2 (germline): SGHAT, FQNNGV. With V trimmed by 0 bases and J by 9 bases, 14 bases remained unmatched. The CDR3 DNA reads TGTGCCAGCAGCTTAGAGGGCAGCGGGAGGGCCAGATCGGGGCAGTACTTC. It encodes CASSLEGSGRARSGQYF.

This clone has just one count. The rearrangement joins TRBV30 to TRBJ2-1; the D is unclear. V lost 5 bases and J 0 bases, leaving 14 bases between the germline ends. Germline V gene data show CDR1 as GTSNPN and CDR2 as SVGIG (reference sequence). The CDR3 spans 15 residues. CDR3: CAWALGRSSYNEQFF. DNA for the CDR3: TGTGCCTGGGCCCTAGGGCGGAGCTCCTACAATGAGCAGTTCTTC.

This rearrangement joins TRBV6-1 to TRBJ2-3; 8 bases fit TRBD2. In germline, CDR1 is MNHNS, CDR2 SASEGT. After removal of 1 base from V and 6 bases from J, the junction contained 6 bases not matched to a gene. The CDR3 consists of 15 residues. Here the CDR3 reads CASSEGAGGRDTQYF. CDR3 bases: TGTGCCAGCAGTGAAGGGGCGGGAGGCAGGGATACGCAGTATTTT.

J is TRBJ1-2 and V is TRBV12-3 or TRBV12-4; D perhaps matches TRBD1 (6 bases). Between the trimmed V and J ends, which lost 6 bases and 7 bases, there was a span of 12 bases. The CDR3 has 12 amino acids. CDR3 in amino acids: CASRQGNGGYTF. Here the CDR3 DNA reads TGTGCCAGCAGGCAGGGGAACGGTGGCTACACCTTC.

This rearrangement joins TRBV7-9 to TRBJ1-1; tentatively, D is TRBD1 (5 bases). Germline V gene lookup returns CDR1 SEHNR and CDR2 FQNEAQ (reference sequence). Trimming removed 5 bases at V and 0 bases at J, with 10 bases between. There are 14 residues in the CDR3. The CDR3 nucleotides read TGTGCCAGCAGCATTCAGGGCCTGAACACTGAAGCTTTCTTT. Amino acids: CASSIQGLNTEAFF.

The rearrangement links TRBV5-6 to TRBJ1-6, with D unclear. Germline CDR1 SGHDT, CDR2 YYEEEE. The length of the CDR3 is 13 residues. V was pared by 0 bases and J by 9 bases, with 7 bases between. The chain's CDR3 is CASSLERSSPLHF. CDR3 sequence (DNA): TGTGCCAGCAGCTTGGAGCGCAGTTCACCCCTCCACTTT.

This clone appeared once. The V gene is TRBV9, the J gene TRBJ2-3; no definite D call. This CDR3 contains 12 residues. Per the germline V gene, CDR1 is SGDLS and CDR2 is YYNGEE. V lost 0 bases and J 6 bases, leaving 5 bases between the germline ends. The CDR3 DNA is TGTGCCAGCAGCGTAGGCGAGGATACGCAGTATTTT. It codes for CASSVGEDTQYF.

This clone was observed once. V and J are TRBV18 and TRBJ2-7, with 9 bases lining up with TRBD1. V was pared by 3 bases and J by 4 bases, with 7 bases of the junction left unmatched. The CDR3 is made up of 15 amino acids. Germline CDR1 and CDR2: KGHSH and LQKENI. The CDR3 loop reads CASSPRTGEKYEQYF. In DNA form, the CDR3 reads TGTGCCAGCTCACCCCGGACAGGGGAGAAATACGAGCAGTACTTC.

The chain employs TRBV6-5 and TRBJ1-2; TRBD1 matches at 7 bases. Germline V gene sequence: CDR1 MNHEY, CDR2 SVGAGI. Trimming at V came to 7 bases and at J to 4 bases, leaving 6 bases not matched to a gene. The CDR3 length is 13 residues. The CDR3 coding sequence is TGTGCCAGCACCCGGACAGGCCTCTATGGCTACACCTTC. This codes for CASTRTGLYGYTF.

The chain links TRBV6-5 to TRBJ1-1; 8 positions match TRBD1. Germline lookup yields CDR1 MNHEY and CDR2 SVGAGI. Trimming removed 5 bases from V and 3 bases from J; junction bases left unmatched: 5. This CDR3 spans 14 amino acids. CDR3 DNA sequence: TGTGCCAGCAGTCTAACAGGGGGGGACACTGAAGCTTTCTTT. Translating gives CASSLTGGDTEAFF.

This sequence joins TRBV10-2 and TRBJ2-1; 9 bases align to TRBD2. Germline CDR1 WSHSY, CDR2 SAAADI. V was clipped by 8 bases and J by 7 bases; unmatched bases: 6. This CDR3 is built from 13 residues. This chain's CDR3 is CASGASGINEQFF. In DNA, the CDR3 is TGCGCCAGCGGGGCTAGCGGGATAAATGAGCAGTTCTTC.

The V and J genes are TRBV2 and TRBJ2-2; D possibly matches TRBD1 or TRBD2 (5 bases each). The CDR3 loop spans 14 amino acids. The germline V and J ends were trimmed by 4 bases and 4 bases, with 10 bases remaining between them. Germline values: CDR1 SNHLY, CDR2 FYNNEI. The CDR3 loop reads CASSAGTPTGELFF. The DNA of the CDR3 is TGTGCCAGCAGTGCAGGGACCCCCACCGGGGAGCTGTTTTTT.

This clone appeared once. This chain joins TRBV29-1 and TRBJ1-1; weak D call: TRBD1 (5 bases). Per germline, CDR1 SQVTM and CDR2 ANQGSEA. The CDR3 has 12 residues. Trimming took off 7 bases at V and 1 base at J, with 10 bases between the two ends. The CDR3, as DNA: TGCAGCGGCGGACACAGGAACACTGAAGCTTTCTTT. This sequence encodes CSGGHRNTEAFF.

The chain has TRBV28 and TRBJ1-5; TRBD1 might be the D (5 bases). The CDR3 has 12 amino acids. Trimming stripped 10 bases from V and 8 bases from J, with 15 bases between. Germline V gene data show CDR1 as MDHEN and CDR2 as SYDVKM. The CDR3 nucleotides are TGTGCCACCATTGTGGGGACGGAGCCCCAGCATTTT. Its translation is CATIVGTEPQHF.

The chain couples TRBV9 to TRBJ1-1, with a possible D match to TRBD1 (6 bases). V was cut by 3 bases and J by 3 bases, with 21 bases left in between. This CDR3 contains 17 residues. Per the germline V gene, CDR1 is SGDLS and CDR2 is YYNGEE. The DNA of the CDR3 is TGTGCCAGCAGCGCCCGGCGGAGAGGGGGAGGGGACACTGAAGCTTTCTTT. It encodes CASSARRRGGGDTEAFF.

The V gene is TRBV24-1, the J gene TRBJ1-1, with D maybe TRBD1 (6 bases). CDR1 is KGHDR, CDR2 SFDVKD, per germline. V lost 6 bases and J lost 11, with 12 bases in between. This CDR3 region has 11 residues. The CDR3 loop reads CATSTQGQAFF. DNA for the CDR3: TGTGCCACCAGTACCCAGGGGCAGGCTTTCTTT.

The chain uses TRBV7-2 and TRBJ1-5, with a weak D call TRBD1 (5 bases). V lost 4 bases and J lost 2, with 12 bases in between. This CDR3 spans 15 amino acids. The germline V gene has CDR1 SGHTA and CDR2 FQGNSA. The CDR3, as DNA: TGTGCCAGCAGCTCGCCCCCCAGGGGCAATCAGCCCCAGCATTTT. Amino acids: CASSSPPRGNQPQHF.

This clone was counted between two and nine times. This chain joins TRBV4-3 and TRBJ1-3, with D tentatively TRBD1 (5 bases). CDR3 length: 16 amino acids. Trimming took 3 bases from V and 0 from J, leaving 12 bases between them. Germline V gives CDR1 LGHNA, CDR2 YSLEER. CDR3 in DNA: TGCGCCAGCAGCCACACTACAGGTTCCTCTGGAAACACCATATATTTT. This gives the protein CASSHTTGSSGNTIYF.

CDR3 protein: CASISRGTTYEQYF. In nucleotides, the CDR3 is TGTGCCAGCATCTCCAGGGGGACCACCTACGAGCAGTACTTC. V and J are TRBV28 and TRBJ2-7; 7 positions agree with TRBD1. Germline V CDR1 and CDR2: MDHEN, SYDVKM. V lost 7 bases and J lost 2; bases outside the gene matches: 8. There are 14 residues in the CDR3.

The CDR3 sequence is CASSVDGGGYEKLFF. CDR3 bases: TGTGCCAGCAGCGTAGACGGGGGGGGTTATGAAAAACTGTTTTTT. The rearrangement links TRBV5-4 to TRBJ1-4; weak D call: TRBD1 (5 bases). With 4 bases removed from V and 6 bases from J, the gap between germline ends came to 16 bases. The germline CDR1 and CDR2 sequences are SGHNT and YYREEE (reference sequence). This CDR3 is 15 amino acids long.

This clone was detected once. This sequence joins TRBV3-1 (or the pseudogene TRBV3-2) and TRBJ1-4; maybe TRBD1 (6 bases). V lost 2 bases and J lost 6, with 16 bases in between. CDR3 length: 16 amino acids. Germline values: CDR1 LGHDT, CDR2 YNNKEL (reference sequence). Written as DNA, the CDR3 is TGTGCCAGCAGCCAACCTCGAGGGGCAGGGGATGAAAAACTGTTTTTT. It translates to CASSQPRGAGDEKLFF.

The chain joins TRBV5-1 to TRBJ2-5; D not certain. V was trimmed by 4 bases and J by 3 bases, leaving 4 bases between them. This CDR3 contains 11 residues. The germline V gene has CDR1 SGHRS and CDR2 YFSETQ. In DNA form, the CDR3 reads TGCGCCAGCAGCCGAGAAGAGACCCAGTACTTC. Its translation: CASSREETQYF.

V gene TRBV6-5 combines with J gene TRBJ2-7, with D possibly matching TRBD2 (5 bases). The germline V gene encodes CDR1 MNHEY and CDR2 SVGAGI. The V end lost 6 bases, the J end lost 1 base, and 10 bases lay between the germline ends. The CDR3 has 13 amino acids. CDR3 sequence: CASSPGVSYEQYF. In nucleotides, the CDR3 is TGTGCCAGCAGCCCCGGGGTATCCTACGAGCAGTACTTC.

This chain links TRBV7-9 with TRBJ1-4, with D maybe TRBD1 (5 bases). Germline V lookup: CDR1 SEHNR, CDR2 FQNEAQ (reference sequence). V lost 1 base and J 2 bases, leaving 14 bases between the germline ends. The CDR3 is made up of 17 amino acids. The CDR3 nucleotides are TGTGCCAGCAGCTTAGGGTCTGGGGGTACGACTAATGAAAAACTGTTTTTT. As protein: CASSLGSGGTTNEKLFF.

The chain recombines TRBV9 with TRBJ2-3; D not certain. This CDR3 is 14 amino acids long. Trimming took 5 bases from V and 3 from J, leaving 13 bases between them. CDR1 SGDLS and CDR2 YYNGEE come from the germline V gene. CDR3 in DNA: TGTGCCAGCAGTCGCGTCTCCTGGACAGATACGCAGTATTTT. Its translation is CASSRVSWTDTQYF.

A single count supports this clone. The chain combines TRBV5-1 with TRBJ1-1; no clear D gene. Trimming cost V 2 bases and J 1 base, with 6 bases left between them. This CDR3 spans 13 amino acids. Germline-derived CDR1 and CDR2 are SGHRS and YFSETQ. For the CDR3, the DNA is TGCGCCAGCAGCTTCACAGCGAACACTGAAGCTTTCTTT. Its translation is CASSFTANTEAFF.

The V gene is TRBV29-1, the J gene TRBJ1-1, with D possibly matching TRBD1 (6 bases). Germline assignment: CDR1 SQVTM and CDR2 ANQGSEA. Trimming removed 6 bases at V and 11 bases at J, with 19 bases between. The CDR3 length is 12 residues. The CDR3 DNA follows: TGCAGCGTAGTTGGTACGGGACAAAGGGCTTTCTTT. The encoded protein is CSVVGTGQRAFF. Using reference TRBV29-1 and TRBJ1-1 for the parts outside the CDR3, the full variable domain is SAVISQKPSRDICQRGTSLTIQCQVDSQVTMMFWYRQQPGQSLTLIATANQGSEATYESGFVIDKFPISRPNLTFSTLTVSNMSPEDSSIYLCSVVGTGQRAFFGQGTRLTVV.